By share, the clone carrying this T cell receptor beta chain counts as medium-sized. Antigen specificity is unknown. The trim removed 0 bases at V and 2 bases at J, leaving 4 bases unmatched. Germline V gene sequence: CDR1 SGHRS, CDR2 YFSETQ. The CDR3 is 16 residues long. This sample is part of a study of spatial heterogeneity in lung cancer. Study-level background: Within tumor regions, the number of TCR transcripts tracked closely with a T cell module score obtained from matched bulk RNA-seq. TCR and UMI combinations that were unique each appeared, on average, more than ten times in raw reads.

Study findings and constraints: Intratumoral expanded alpha and beta TCR counts were found to track tumor mutation counts. Numbers of ubiquitous and regional expanded TCRs tracked ubiquitous and regional nonsynonymous mutation counts, respectively.

A unique molecular identifier was attached to every TCR cDNA molecule. One entry per CDR3 protein results from TCRdb running MiXCR on the 5' RACE reads. The sample consists of 3,500 to 4,000 distinct CDR3 sequences, roughly 4.7% of them appearing once. Time point indicated: sample taken at primary tumor resection. This TCR was sampled from a female donor with early-stage non-small cell lung cancer. The chain links TRBV5-1 to TRBJ2-3; 9 nucleotides agree with TRBD2. This specimen consisted of lung tumor tissue, obtained at surgery. The CDR3 DNA follows: TGCGCCAGCAGCTTGGTCTCTAGCGGGGTCACAGATACGCAGTATTTT. This sequence encodes CASSLVSSGVTDTQYF.